Each of the 19 T cell receptor beta chains below was sequenced from the same sample in a study of control samples from healthy donors and cancer patients. Libraries were prepared by immunoSEQ multiplex PCR; TCRdb keeps only in-frame clonotypes and omits some of them. Counted here are 52,000 or so clones, 94% occurring once; the ten biggest clones make up around 4%. The specimen sequenced was blood. All receptors derive from a man aged 30 to 45 in good health.

The genes are TRBV6-2 or TRBV6-3 and TRBJ1-2; D not certain. Germline V gene lookup returns CDR1 MNHEY and CDR2 SVGEGT. The CDR3 extends over 15 amino acids. The germline V and J ends were trimmed by 0 bases and 2 bases, with 10 bases remaining between them. CDR3 sequence (DNA): TGTGCCAGCAGTTACTCTTCCCCACCGAACTATGGCTACACCTTC. Translated, it gives CASSYSSPPNYGYTF.

This clone has only a few counts. This sequence joins TRBV19 and TRBJ1-3; D call uncertain. The germline CDR1 and CDR2 sequences are LNHDA and SQIVND (reference sequence). V lost 8 bases and J lost 4, with 18 bases in between. CDR3 length: 15 amino acids. CDR3 residues: CASLNPDLAGNTIYF. CDR3 nucleotide sequence: TGTGCCAGTTTGAATCCGGACCTGGCAGGAAACACCATATATTTT.

J is TRBJ1-2 and V is TRBV5-1; no clear D gene. The V gene lost 1 base and the J gene lost 7 bases, with 5 bases spanning the gap. The CDR3 spans 11 residues. Germline CDR1 is SGHRS and CDR2 is YFSETQ. CDR3: CASSLSGGYTF. DNA of the CDR3: TGCGCCAGCAGCTTGTCCGGTGGCTACACCTTC.

The CDR3 region has the DNA TGTGCCAGCAGCCAAGGGAACAGGGAAGCTGAAGCTTTCTTT. Its protein product is CASSQGNREAEAFF. The chain joins TRBV3-1 (or the pseudogene TRBV3-2) to TRBJ1-1; D might be TRBD1 (6 bases). The CDR3 totals 14 residues. Trimming pared 1 base from V and 6 bases from J, leaving 12 bases between. The germline CDR1 and CDR2 sequences are LGHDT and YNNKEL (reference sequence).

The chain recombines TRBV4-3 with TRBJ1-2; no clear D. The CDR3 runs 14 residues. Germline V gene data show CDR1 as LGHNA and CDR2 as YSLEER. V lost 1 base and J lost 8, with 14 bases in between. The CDR3 nucleotides read TGCGCCAGCAGCCAAGTTGAAGGCGAGGGCGGCTACACCTTC. It translates to CASSQVEGEGGYTF.

The V gene is TRBV5-1, the J gene TRBJ1-1, with D unclear. The germline V gene encodes CDR1 SGHRS and CDR2 YFSETQ. This CDR3 has 12 residues. V dropped 7 bases and J dropped 1 base, with 8 bases sitting between them. In DNA form, the CDR3 reads TGCGCCAGCCGGACGGAGAACACTGAAGCTTTCTTT. Encoded protein: CASRTENTEAFF.

V usage is TRBV5-8 and J usage is TRBJ1-6; D is unresolved. CDR3 size: 16 residues. V shed 2 bases and J shed 4 bases, with 13 bases lying between them. Germline assignment: CDR1 SGHTS and CDR2 YDEGEE. CDR3 protein: CASSFSTGRYNSPLHF. The DNA for the CDR3 is TGTGCCAGCAGCTTCTCGACGGGAAGATATAATTCACCCCTCCACTTT. Together with reference TRBV5-8 and TRBJ1-6, the CDR3 gives the full variable domain: EAGVTQSPTHLIKTRGQQATLRCSPISGHTSVYWYQQALGLGLQFLLWYDEGEERNRGNFPPRFSGRQFPNYSSELNVNALELEDSALYLCASSFSTGRYNSPLHFGNGTRLTVT.

This clone was seen once. The V call is TRBV9, the J call TRBJ2-2, with D perhaps assigned TRBD1 or TRBD2 (5 bases each). The CDR3 runs 16 residues. V was pared by 0 bases and J by 0 bases, with 9 bases between. CDR1 is SGDLS and CDR2 is YYNGEE in the germline V gene. The CDR3: CASSVAGPTNTGELFF. The CDR3 coding sequence is TGTGCCAGCAGCGTAGCGGGACCAACGAACACCGGGGAGCTGTTTTTT.

The V and J genes are TRBV5-4 and TRBJ2-2; a weak D match, TRBD2 (6 bases). This CDR3 has 14 amino acids. With 5 bases removed from V and 5 bases from J, the gap between germline ends came to 13 bases. Germline V gene lookup returns CDR1 SGHNT and CDR2 YYREEE (reference sequence). CDR3 nucleotide sequence: TGTGCCAGCAGTCCTTTCGGGGGTACCGGGGAGCTGTTTTTT. This encodes CASSPFGGTGELFF.

The rearrangement uses TRBV9 and TRBJ2-7; 7 nucleotides line up with TRBD1. There are 15 residues in the CDR3. Unmatched junction bases numbered 13, after V lost 5 bases and J lost 5 bases. Per germline, CDR1 SGDLS and CDR2 YYNGEE. CDR3 in DNA: TGTGCCAGCAGTCTGAGAGACAGGGAGTTGGACGAGCAGTACTTC. Translation: CASSLRDRELDEQYF. Combining the CDR3 with reference TRBV9 and TRBJ2-7 gives the whole variable domain DSGVTQTPKHLITATGQRVTLRCSPRSGDLSVYWYQQSLDQGLQFLIQYYNGEERAKGNILERFSAQQFPDLHSELNLSSLELGDSALYFCASSLRDRELDEQYFGPGTRLTVT.

The genes are TRBV5-6 and TRBJ2-7, with TRBD1 identical over 8 bases. Germline CDR1 and CDR2: SGHDT and YYEEEE. The CDR3 is 12 amino acids. The V segment lost 3 bases and the J segment 6 bases; nucleotides outside the gene matches: 2. Here the CDR3 DNA reads TGTGCCAGCAGCTCACAGGGGGGCGAGCAGTACTTC. Its translation is CASSSQGGEQYF.

The rearrangement uses TRBV19 and TRBJ1-5; 9 bases match TRBD1. V was pared by 2 bases and J by 6 bases, with 5 bases of the junction left unmatched. The CDR3 covers 15 residues. CDR1 is LNHDA and CDR2 is SQIVND in the germline V gene (reference sequence). DNA for the CDR3: TGTGCCAGTAGTATATTGGGACAGGGTTTTCAGCCCCAGCATTTT. Its translation: CASSILGQGFQPQHF.

In nucleotides, the CDR3 is TGTGCCAGCAGCGTAGAGCGGGCCTACCAAGAGACCCAGTACTTC. Translation: CASSVERAYQETQYF. This chain connects TRBV9 to TRBJ2-5; tentative D call: TRBD2 (6 bases). Trimming pared 0 bases from V and 0 bases from J, leaving 9 bases between. Germline V gene sequence: CDR1 SGDLS, CDR2 YYNGEE. CDR3 length: 15 residues.

This sequence joins TRBV6-2 or TRBV6-3 and TRBJ2-3; 10 positions match TRBD2. CDR3 length: 17 residues. V shed 6 bases and J 6 bases; nucleotides not matched to a gene: 15. Germline V gene lookup returns CDR1 MNHEY and CDR2 SVGEGT. As DNA, the CDR3 is TGTGCCAGCAGCCGCATGAGTACTAGCGGGGTAAGGGATACGCAGTATTTT. Translated, it gives CASSRMSTSGVRDTQYF.

This sequence joins TRBV11-2 and TRBJ2-7; D gene uncertain. V was shortened by 4 bases and J by 2 bases, with 6 bases between the two germline ends. Germline CDR1 reads SGHAT; CDR2 reads FQNNGV. This CDR3 region has 12 residues. The DNA of the CDR3 is TGTGCCAGCAGCTGGACCACCTACGAGCAGTACTTC. It yields the protein CASSWTTYEQYF.

The genes are TRBV28 and TRBJ1-2; tentative D call: TRBD1 (6 bases). This CDR3 is built from 15 residues. Per germline, CDR1 MDHEN and CDR2 SYDVKM. V shed 5 bases and J shed 7 bases, with 20 bases lying between them. In nucleotides, the CDR3 is TGTGCCAGCAGTCCCACAGGGTTGGGTTCGGCTGGCTACACCTTC. Its translation is CASSPTGLGSAGYTF.

The gene calls are TRBV2 and TRBJ2-2, with D possibly matching TRBD1 (6 bases). The CDR3 is 13 residues long. The germline V gene has CDR1 SNHLY and CDR2 FYNNEI. With 6 bases removed from V and 4 bases from J, the gap between germline ends came to 9 bases. DNA for the CDR3: TGTGCCAGCAGAGACAGGATCACCGGGGAGCTGTTTTTT. Translating gives CASRDRITGELFF.

This clone was observed a handful of times. This chain connects TRBV4-3 to TRBJ2-3; D is perhaps TRBD2 (6 bases). This CDR3 has 15 residues. Germline V gives CDR1 LGHNA, CDR2 YSLEER. Trimming removed 3 bases at V and 1 base at J, with 11 bases between. The DNA of the CDR3 is TGCGCCAGCAGCCAGGGCGGGGTTCGCACAGATACGCAGTATTTT. Encoded protein: CASSQGGVRTDTQYF.

The genes are TRBV7-3 and TRBJ2-4, with 8 bases aligning to TRBD1. CDR1 is SGHTA, CDR2 FQGTGA, per germline. V was clipped by 5 bases and J by 6 bases; unmatched bases: 3. There are 13 residues in the CDR3. DNA for the CDR3: TGTGCCAGCAGCCCCGACAGGGGAAACATTCAGTACTTC. It translates to CASSPDRGNIQYF. Looking up the rest from reference TRBV7-3 and TRBJ2-4 gives the full variable domain: GAGVSQTPSNKVTEKGKYVELRCDPISGHTALYWYRQSLGQGPEFLIYFQGTGAADDSGLPNDRFFAVRPEGSVSTLKIQRTERGDSAVYLCASSPDRGNIQYFGAGTRLSVL.